The clone carrying this TCR beta chain came up once. Here immunoSEQ multiplex PCR was the method, and the copy in TCRdb shows in-frame clones only, minus some. This table has some 80,000 clones, about 96% appearing once. The data belong to a study of technical replicates of blood from four donors. This CDR3 is 15 amino acids long. V lost 4 bases and J lost 5, with 17 bases in between. CDR1 and CDR2 (germline): LNHDA, SQIVND (reference sequence). This chain uses TRBV19 with TRBJ1-1, with a weak D call TRBD1 (6 bases). Material: T cells isolated from PBMCs. The TCR originated in a human donor in good health. The CDR3 sequence is CASSRDTAFNTEAFF. CDR3 nucleotides: TGTGCCAGTAGTAGGGACACCGCCTTTAATACTGAAGCTTTCTTT. Filled out from reference TRBV19 and TRBJ1-1, the complete variable domain reads DGGITQSPKYLFRKEGQNVTLSCEQNLNHDAMYWYRQDPGQGLRLIYYSQIVNDFQKGDIAEGYSVSREKKESFPLTVTSAQKNPTAFYLCASSRDTAFNTEAFFGQGTRLTVV.